The rows below give T cell receptor beta chains drawn from one sample of a study of T-cell reconstitution after alpha-beta-depleted transplantation in children. TCRdb processed the PCR reads anew with MiXCR; each CDR3 protein has one entry. The sample has approximately 800,000 distinct CDR3 sequences, less than 20% seen once. This specimen was PBMCs, mostly from graft donor cells, taken 360 days after TCRalphabeta/CD19-depleted stem cell transplant. Receptors were obtained from a male patient aged 10 to 17 who had a stem cell transplant for acute lymphoblastic leukemia, so the T cells may come from the graft donor. Each CDR3 is given with its conserved first and last residue. The order of the fields is V gene, J gene, clone size, D gene, CDR3 protein, CDR3 DNA. D genes are given only for firm matches. Clone size is given for some rows only: seen once, a few or many times, or a class if the clone is expanded.

TRBV20-1,TRBJ2-7,.,TRBD2,CSARALGLAGGSNSYEQYF,TGCAGTGCTAGAGCGTTGGGACTAGCGGGAGGGTCTAACTCCTACGAGCAGTACTTC
TRBV7-8,TRBJ2-7,.,.,CASRLGLEGNEQYF,TGTGCCAGCAGATTAGGGCTGGAGGGCAACGAGCAGTACTTC
TRBV7-9,TRBJ2-5,few,.,CASSRSGHQETQYF,TGTGCCAGCAGCCGATCCGGCCACCAAGAGACCCAGTACTTC
TRBV12-3/TRBV12-4,TRBJ2-1,few,TRBD2,CASSFNPGLAGASPYNEQFF,TGTGCCAGCAGTTTTAACCCCGGACTAGCGGGAGCGTCTCCCTACAATGAGCAGTTCTTC
TRBV7-6,TRBJ2-3,few,TRBD2,CASSLVASGTTYTDTQYF,TGTGCCAGCAGCTTAGTCGCTAGCGGGACCACCTACACAGATACGCAGTATTTT
TRBV27,TRBJ2-1,.,.,CASSPFLSYNEQFF,TGTGCCAGCAGTCCGTTCCTTTCCTACAATGAGCAGTTCTTC
TRBV28,TRBJ2-3,few,TRBD2,CASSTPAGGPDTQYF,TGTGCCAGCAGTACTCCAGCGGGAGGTCCAGATACGCAGTATTTT
TRBV3-1,TRBJ2-2,.,TRBD1,CAISPQQGQGGHTGELFF,TGTGCCATCAGCCCACAACAGGGACAGGGGGGGCACACCGGGGAGCTGTTTTTT
TRBV20-1,TRBJ2-5,few,.,CSASLWGVQTQYF,TGCAGTGCTAGCCTATGGGGGGTACAGACCCAGTACTTC
TRBV7-9,TRBJ2-3,few,TRBD2,CASSLGGGRTDTQYF,TGTGCCAGCAGCTTAGGGGGGGGGAGGACAGATACGCAGTATTTT
TRBV4-1,TRBJ2-7,.,.,CASSQESSSSFGLYEQYF,TGCGCCAGCAGCCAAGAAAGCTCATCATCCTTCGGCTTGTACGAGCAGTACTTC
TRBV5-1,TRBJ1-3,few,.,CASSLVGTWSGNTIYF,TGCGCCAGCAGCTTGGTCGGGACATGGTCAGGAAACACCATATATTTT
TRBV12-3/TRBV12-4,TRBJ1-1,many,.,CASSLTGQGEAFF,TGTGCCAGCAGTTTAACCGGGCAGGGGGAAGCTTTCTTT
TRBV28,TRBJ2-1,many,TRBD2,CASIWTSGSDEQFF,TGTGCCAGCATATGGACTAGCGGGAGCGATGAGCAGTTCTTC
TRBV5-1,TRBJ2-1,.,.,CASSFEAGLYNEQFF,TGCGCCAGCAGCTTTGAGGCGGGACTCTACAATGAGCAGTTCTTC
TRBV5-1,TRBJ2-5,.,.,CASRPGVEQTQYF,TGCGCCAGCAGGCCAGGGGTAGAACAGACCCAGTACTTC
TRBV20-1,TRBJ2-7,.,TRBD1,CCARTAGTGYSHEQYF,TGCTGTGCTAGAACGGCCGGGACAGGGTATAGCCACGAGCAGTACTTC
TRBV5-1,TRBJ2-7,.,.,CASSEPSAGRNEQYF,TGCGCCAGCAGCGAGCCATCGGCAGGGAGAAACGAGCAGTACTTC
TRBV7-9,TRBJ2-5,.,.,CASSLKLGEEETQYF,TGTGCCAGCAGCTTAAAACTAGGCGAGGAAGAGACCCAGTACTTC
TRBV5-1,TRBJ2-7,.,TRBD2,CASSPWVGRDEQYF,TGCGCCAGCAGCCCATGGGTGGGGAGGGACGAGCAGTACTTC
TRBV29-1,TRBJ2-7,few,.,CSVTGTYEQYF,TGCAGCGTAACAGGGACCTACGAGCAGTACTTC
TRBV29-1,TRBJ1-4,many,TRBD1,CSVVLAGGTTNEKLFF,TGCAGCGTTGTCCTGGCAGGGGGAACAACTAATGAAAAACTGTTTTTT
TRBV27,TRBJ2-1,.,TRBD1,CASILSGDRGLNEQLF,TGTGCCAGCATTCTTAGTGGGGACAGGGGGTTAAATGAGCAGTTGTTC
TRBV7-3,TRBJ2-3,few,.,CASSSRLPGTDTQYF,TGTGCCAGCAGCTCCCGTTTGCCCGGCACAGATACGCAGTATTTT
TRBV30,TRBJ1-5,few,.,CAWSPWQLNQPQHF,TGTGCCTGGAGTCCCTGGCAGCTAAATCAGCCCCAGCATTTT
TRBV9,TRBJ1-2,few,TRBD1,CASSPIQGAYGYTF,TGTGCCAGCAGCCCGATACAGGGGGCGTATGGCTACACCTTC
TRBV5-6,TRBJ2-1,few,.,CASTPPGDRDVEQFF,TGTGCCAGCACGCCTCCGGGAGACAGGGATGTTGAGCAGTTCTTC
TRBV7-2,TRBJ2-3,few,TRBD1,CASSLGGIFTDTQYF,TGTGCCAGCAGCCTAGGGGGCATTTTCACAGATACGCAGTATTTT
TRBV27,TRBJ2-3,few,.,CASRTLRPTDTQYF,TGTGCCAGCAGGACCCTGCGCCCCACAGATACGCAGTATTTT
TRBV5-1,TRBJ2-5,.,.,CASRSSGETQYF,TGCGCCAGCAGGTCCTCTGGAGAGACCCAGTACTTC
TRBV7-9,TRBJ2-5,.,.,CASSPRVGDETQYF,TGTGCCAGCAGCCCAAGGGTAGGGGACGAGACCCAGTACTTC